The clone carrying this T cell receptor (beta chain) came up a few times. Antigen: not known. Produced via immunoSEQ multiplex PCR; TCRdb's table is partial and in-frame only. The sample includes approximately 300,000 clones, 85% of them seen just once. This CDR3 has 16 amino acids. The trim removed 4 bases at V and 2 bases at J, leaving 10 bases unmatched. CDR1 is SGHNT and CDR2 is YYREEE in the germline V gene (reference sequence). Indicated treatment: over 15 received Ad26.COV2.S at low or high dose, single or two shots; roughly five received placebo; per-sample allocation not given. Samples came from day 63 after the first vaccine or placebo injection. Expressing Wuhan-strain SARS-CoV-2 spike, an Ad26 vector served as the vaccine. This sample is part of a study of Ad26.COV2.S vaccination and SARS-CoV-2 variants. Looking at the study overall: Recipients of Ad26.COV2.S got it intramuscularly, once or twice 56 days apart.

Notes on the study in general: Vaccine and placebo recipients had similar non-spike TCR breadth. After vaccination, substantial breadth of spike-specific CD8+ and CD4+ responses was reported.

The sequence was collected from a person between 18 and 59 years old who received the Ad26.COV2.S COVID-19 vaccine or a placebo. The V call is TRBV5-4, the J call TRBJ1-1; 8 bases are shared with TRBD1. This specimen consisted of peripheral blood, obtained in a trial of Ad26.COV2.S vaccine versus placebo. CDR3 sequence reads: CASSTVVTGGNTEAFF. DNA for the CDR3: TGTGCCAGCAGCACCGTCGTAACAGGGGGTAACACTGAAGCTTTCTTT.